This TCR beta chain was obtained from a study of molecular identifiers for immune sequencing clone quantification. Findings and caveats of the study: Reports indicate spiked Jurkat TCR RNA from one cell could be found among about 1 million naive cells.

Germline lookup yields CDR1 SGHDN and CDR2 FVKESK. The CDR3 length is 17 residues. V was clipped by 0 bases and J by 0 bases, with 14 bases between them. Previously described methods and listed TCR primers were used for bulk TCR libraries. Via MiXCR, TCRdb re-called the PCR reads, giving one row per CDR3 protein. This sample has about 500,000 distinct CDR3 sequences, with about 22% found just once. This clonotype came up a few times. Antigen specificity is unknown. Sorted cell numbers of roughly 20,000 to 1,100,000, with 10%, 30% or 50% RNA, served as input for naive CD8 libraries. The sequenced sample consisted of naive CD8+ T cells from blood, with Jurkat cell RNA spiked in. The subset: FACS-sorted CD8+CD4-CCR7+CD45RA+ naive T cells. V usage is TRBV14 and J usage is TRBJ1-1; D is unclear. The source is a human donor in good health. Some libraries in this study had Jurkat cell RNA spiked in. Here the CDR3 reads CASSQDRAQKLNTEAFF. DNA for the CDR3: TGTGCCAGCAGCCAAGATCGGGCACAGAAGTTGAACACTGAAGCTTTCTTT.